This TCR beta chain was recovered during a study of patients and donors after allogeneic stem cell transplantation. From the RT-PCR reads, TCRdb called clonotypes with MiXCR, one entry per CDR3 protein. This sample has about 1,500 distinct CDR3 sequences, with approximately 23% found just once. The V gene lost 4 bases and the J gene lost 6 bases, with 21 bases spanning the gap. The CDR3 totals 16 residues. The germline V gene encodes CDR1 SGHRS and CDR2 YFSETQ. The rearrangement links TRBV5-1 to TRBJ2-3; D unresolved. Material: blood, either unsorted or a sorted T cell fraction (not recorded which). This clonotype was obtained from a human donor who was either an allogeneic HSCT recipient or a stem cell or donor lymphocyte infusion donor (not recorded which). It is not recorded whose cells these are; they may come from a transplant donor. CDR3: CASSAQSIEVGDTQYF. In DNA, the CDR3 is TGCGCCAGCAGCGCCCAATCCATAGAGGTTGGGGATACGCAGTATTTT. Supplemented by reference TRBV5-1 and TRBJ2-3, the full variable domain reads KAGVTQTPRYLIKTRGQQVTLSCSPISGHRSVSWYQQTPGQGLQFLFEYFSETQRNKGNFPGRFSGRQFSNSRSEMNVSTLELGDSALYLCASSAQSIEVGDTQYFGPGTRLTVL.